What follows are 3 T cell receptor beta chains derived from one specimen sequenced in a study of blood T cell repertoires in COVID-19. The table came from immunoSEQ multiplex PCR; TCRdb's copy has only in-frame clones and leaves some out. Among a few hundred thousand clones listed, around 88% were seen once. The sequenced sample consisted of PBMCs or T cells enriched from blood (not recorded which). Receptor source: a woman aged 40 to 50 who had recovered from COVID-19.

This chain links TRBV2 with TRBJ2-7; 8 bases are a match to TRBD1. The length of the CDR3 is 13 residues. With 6 bases clipped from V and 6 bases from J, the junction kept 7 bases outside the gene matches. The germline gives CDR1 SNHLY, CDR2 FYNNEI. The DNA for the CDR3 is TGTGCCAGCAGATACGGACAGGGCTTCGAGCAGTACTTC. It encodes CASRYGQGFEQYF.

The chain uses TRBV21-1 and TRBJ2-1; the table's D gene call, TRBD2, was not cross checked with the DNA. TRBV21-1 is marked as a pseudogene. This CDR3 has 14 residues. The CDR3 DNA reads TGTGCCAGCAGCACGGGACTAGCTCGGGGTGAGCAGTTCTTC. It encodes CASSTGLARGEQFF.

This chain links TRBV19 with TRBJ1-1; 10 bases line up with TRBD1. Germline lookup yields CDR1 LNHDA and CDR2 SQIVND (reference sequence). V lost 6 bases and J lost 6; bases outside the gene matches: 19. The CDR3 has 18 residues. This chain's CDR3 is CASRIRQGAGESVAEAFF. In DNA, the CDR3 is TGTGCCAGTAGGATCCGACAGGGGGCTGGGGAATCGGTAGCTGAAGCTTTCTTT.